This is a list of T cell receptor beta chains from one sample in a study of shared clonotypes between healthy human individuals. Produced via immunoSEQ multiplex PCR; TCRdb's table is partial and in-frame only. This table has about 520,000 clones, roughly 80% appearing once. Sequenced sample: PBMCs. These receptor sequences come from a woman aged 40 to 49 in good health. Some clones in this sample may be carry-over from other donors' samples. The CDR3 runs from the conserved cysteine through the conserved F or W. D genes are given only for firm matches. Clone sizes are given selectively: once, few, many, or a class where the clone is expanded.

v_call,d_call,j_call,clone_size,cdr3_nt,cdr3_aa
TRBV19,TRBD2,TRBJ2-3,few,TGTGCCAGTAGAGGGTTTGCGGGAGGTCTAGATACGCAGTATTTT,CASRGFAGGLDTQYF
TRBV9,TRBD1,TRBJ2-7,NA,TGTGCCAGCAGCCTTTATCCCGGGACAGGGGTTGGCGAGCAGTACTTC,CASSLYPGTGVGEQYF
TRBV7-8,NA,TRBJ1-1,NA,TGTGCCAGCAGCCTAGATTTCGCTCCCTCTGAAGCTTTCTTT,CASSLDFAPSEAFF
TRBV28,TRBD2,TRBJ2-7,NA,TGTGCCAGCAGTTTATTAGCGGGGCCTACCTACGAGCAGTACTTC,CASSLLAGPTYEQYF
TRBV2,NA,TRBJ2-7,many,TGTGCCAGTCGGGACGTGGCCTACGAGCAGTACTTC,CASRDVAYEQYF
TRBV5-1,NA,TRBJ1-1,NA,TGCGCCAGCAGCTTGGTTGGCGGCCGGGACACTGAAGCTTTCTTT,CASSLVGGRDTEAFF
TRBV6-5,NA,TRBJ1-2,NA,TGTGCCAGCAGTTACGGCGGAAGCTATGGCTACACCTTC,CASSYGGSYGYTF
TRBV4-3,TRBD2,TRBJ2-3,NA,TGCGCCAGCAGCCGCGGACTAGCGGGAGTAGGGGCAGATACGCAGTATTTT,CASSRGLAGVGADTQYF
TRBV10-1,NA,TRBJ2-1,NA,TGCGCCAGCAGTGTAGGAGACGGAGGGAGAGTGGAGCAGTTCTTC,CASSVGDGGRVEQFF
TRBV5-8,TRBD1,TRBJ1-5,NA,TGTGCCAGCAGCTTCGAGGGGGGGACAGGAGATCAGCCCCAGCATTTT,CASSFEGGTGDQPQHF
TRBV10-2,TRBD2,TRBJ2-3,NA,TGCGCCAGCAGTAGACTAGCGCTATCCACAGATACGCAGTATTTT,CASSRLALSTDTQYF
TRBV30,NA,TRBJ1-1,NA,TGTGCCTGGGGCGGACAGAACACTGAAGCTTTCTTT,CAWGGQNTEAFF
TRBV28,TRBD1,TRBJ1-2,NA,TGTGCCAGCGGAAGACAGGGCTATGGCTACACCTTC,CASGRQGYGYTF
TRBV9,NA,TRBJ2-7,NA,TGTGCCAGCAGCGTAAGTGGCCATTCCTACGAGCAGTACTTC,CASSVSGHSYEQYF
TRBV15,NA,TRBJ2-7,few,TGTGCCACCAGCAGAGATCGGGGTCCCTACGAGCAGTACTTC,CATSRDRGPYEQYF
TRBV30,NA,TRBJ1-2,once,TGTGCCTGGAGTGTCTCCAGGGACTATGGCTACACCTTC,CAWSVSRDYGYTF
TRBV28,NA,TRBJ2-2,NA,TGTGCCACCGGGGAAGCGGCCATATCCACCGGGGAGCTGTTTTTT,CATGEAAISTGELFF
TRBV6-6,TRBD1,TRBJ2-2,NA,TGTGCCAGCAGGTCAGGGACAGACACCGGAGAGCTGTTTTTT,CASRSGTDTGELFF
TRBV5-1,NA,TRBJ2-7,NA,TGCGCCAGCAGCTTGGAGCGGATTTCCTACGAGCAGTACTTC,CASSLERISYEQYF
TRBV10-3,NA,TRBJ2-2,NA,TGTGCCATCAGTGAGTCGAGAAGTGCGAACACCGGGGAGCTGTTTTTT,CAISESRSANTGELFF
TRBV5-1,NA,TRBJ2-3,NA,TGCGCCAGCAGCTTGGGCGCTCGTGGGCCCCGCACAGATACGCAGTATTTT,CASSLGARGPRTDTQYF
TRBV10-1,NA,TRBJ1-4,NA,TGCGCCAGCAGTGAGAATAAAGGAGGAGGTGAAAAACTGTTTTTT,CASSENKGGGEKLFF
TRBV5-1,TRBD1,TRBJ1-1,NA,TGCGCCAGCAGCGCACGACAGGGGGACACTGAAGCTTTCTTT,CASSARQGDTEAFF
TRBV15,NA,TRBJ1-1,once,TGTGCCACCAGCAGAATCACAGAGGGGGGTGAAGCTTTCTTT,CATSRITEGGEAFF
TRBV5-1,NA,TRBJ1-3,NA,TGCGCCAGCAGCGCCCAACCGACAGGTGGTGGAAACACCATATATTTT,CASSAQPTGGGNTIYF
TRBV11-2,NA,TRBJ1-4,NA,TGTGCCAGCAGCTCAATTCGGGGACCGGGACGGCAGAATGAAAAACTGTTTTTT,CASSSIRGPGRQNEKLFF
TRBV7-8,TRBD2,TRBJ2-3,NA,TGTGCCAGCAGCCTCCGACTAGCGGGCACAGATACGCAGTATTTT,CASSLRLAGTDTQYF
TRBV5-1,TRBD2,TRBJ2-1,NA,TGCGCCAGCAGCCCAAGACTAGCGGGAGGGCAGGAGCAGTTCTTC,CASSPRLAGGQEQFF
TRBV13,TRBD2,TRBJ2-3,NA,TGTGCCAGCAGCTTAGAAGGACTAGCGACAGATACGCAGTATTTT,CASSLEGLATDTQYF
TRBV18,TRBD1,TRBJ2-5,NA,TGTGCCAGCTCACTCGAGAGGACAGGGGAAGAGACCCAGTACTTC,CASSLERTGEETQYF
TRBV15,NA,TRBJ2-2,NA,TGTGCCACCAGCAGAGGCCAGGGTTCCGGGGAGCTGTTTTTT,CATSRGQGSGELFF
TRBV28,TRBD1,TRBJ1-2,NA,TGTGCCAGCAGACAGGGGGGCTATGGCTACACCTTC,CASRQGGYGYTF
TRBV7-9,TRBD1,TRBJ2-7,NA,TGTGCCAGCAGCTTCTGGGACAGGGGCTACGAGCAGTACTTC,CASSFWDRGYEQYF
TRBV4-1,TRBD2,TRBJ2-3,many,TGCGCCAGCAGCCAAGCAAGACTAGCGGGAACAGATACGCAGTATTTT,CASSQARLAGTDTQYF
TRBV28,TRBD1,TRBJ1-3,NA,TGTGCCAGCAGTGACGCCGGGACAGTAAAATTCGGAAACACCATATATTTT,CASSDAGTVKFGNTIYF
TRBV18,NA,TRBJ2-2,NA,TGTGCCAGCTCACCACTGGCGGGCAGCACCGGGGAGCTGTTTTTT,CASSPLAGSTGELFF
TRBV6-6,TRBD1,TRBJ2-7,NA,TGTGCCAGCAGTCGGGACAGAAGCTCCTACGAGCAGTACTTC,CASSRDRSSYEQYF
TRBV14,NA,TRBJ2-7,NA,TGTGCCAGCAGCCAGGAGTACAGCCTCCTCTCCTACGAGCAGTACTTC,CASSQEYSLLSYEQYF
TRBV7-9,TRBD1,TRBJ1-5,NA,TGTGCCAGCAGCCCCGGGACAGGTTATCAGCCCCAGCATTTT,CASSPGTGYQPQHF
TRBV5-1,NA,TRBJ2-1,NA,TGCGCCAGCAGCTTTGACACTAGTGGGTACAATGAGCAGTTCTTC,CASSFDTSGYNEQFF